Shown below are 2 T cell receptor beta chains from a single sample sequenced in a study of cytomegalovirus exposure and HLA in healthy donors. PCR amplification relied on 60 Vbeta primers (plus 13 Jbeta primers). TCRdb's copy holds only in-frame clones and misses some; the assay was immunoSEQ multiplex PCR. Of roughly 100,000 clones detected, over 60% appear once; the ten largest clones hold roughly 5.9%. Sequenced input: PBMCs. These receptors all come from a man aged 55 to 70 in good health and CMV-seropositive.

The chain uses TRBV18 and TRBJ1-4; tentative D call: TRBD1 (6 bases). Germline CDR1 KGHSH, CDR2 LQKENI. This CDR3 contains 16 residues. The V end was cut by 3 bases, the J end by 5 bases, with 16 bases between. CDR3 sequence reads: CASSPSRRQGNEKLFF. CDR3 coding DNA: TGTGCCAGCTCACCCTCGCGCCGGCAGGGGAATGAAAAACTGTTTTTT.

The rearrangement uses TRBV7-7 and TRBJ2-1; 8 bases are shared with TRBD2. From germline, CDR1 is SSHAT and CDR2 FNYEAQ (reference sequence). The CDR3 is made up of 17 amino acids. V lost 3 bases and J lost 4; bases outside the gene matches: 11. In nucleotides, the CDR3 is TGTGCCAGCAGCTTGGGGGGCGGAGCGGGGGTATACAATGAGCAGTTCTTC. Protein: CASSLGGGAGVYNEQFF.